This TCR beta chain was retrieved from a study of cytomegalovirus exposure and HLA in healthy donors. As for the study in general: Unique TCR beta sequences numbering 117 million came from around 180 million T cells in an earlier analysis.

The CDR3 is made up of 18 amino acids. V dropped 6 bases and J dropped 1; count of bases not matched to a gene: 8. Germline lookup yields CDR1 SEHNR and CDR2 FQNEAQ (reference sequence). Vbeta (60) and Jbeta (13) primers were used in the PCR. Profiled with immunoSEQ multiplex PCR; TCRdb holds only in-frame clones, not every one. This table has 130,000 to 150,000 clones, about 78% appearing once. The V gene is TRBV7-9, the J gene TRBJ2-5; 16 bases map to TRBD2. The sequence was collected from a middle-aged man in good health and CMV-seropositive. Sample: PBMCs. In DNA form, the CDR3 reads TGTGCCAGCAGTCGACCGGGACTAGCGGGAGGGGGCCAAGAGACCCAGTACTTC. This translates into CASSRPGLAGGGQETQYF.